This TCR beta chain was identified in a study of CD8 T cells in ankylosing spondylitis. Study-level results: Earlier literature documents some of the motif variants in reactive arthritis synovial fluid and blood. Disease-linked clones reportedly showed significant enrichment in matched ankylosing spondylitis synovial fluid.

Germline assignment: CDR1 SQVTM and CDR2 ANQGSEA. Trimming removed 6 bases at V and 0 bases at J, with 11 bases between. The CDR3 sequence is 13 residues long. This clonotype was recorded many times. What it binds is unknown. One entry per CDR3 protein, called by TCRdb with MiXCR from the 5' RACE reads. Here the sample spans some 130,000 distinct CDR3 sequences, just under 7.5% being singletons. The receptor comes from a female donor with ankylosing spondylitis or in good health (not recorded which). The chain is built from TRBV29-1 and TRBJ1-1; D uncertain. Sample: blood, either unsorted or a sorted T cell fraction (not recorded which). CDR3 protein: CSVAQLVNTEAFF. The CDR3 DNA is TGCAGCGTCGCACAATTGGTGAACACTGAAGCTTTCTTT.